The T cell receptor (beta chain) under discussion was sequenced for a study of blood T cell repertoires in COVID-19. Study details: Material from acute and convalescent COVID-19 was sourced from the United States, Italy and Spain. T cells, B-cell-depleted T cells, or PBMCs provided the cDNA or gDNA that served as material.

The germline V gene has CDR1 MNHEY and CDR2 SVGAGI. The CDR3 loop spans 15 amino acids. Trimming shortened V by 6 bases and J by 5 bases, and 19 bases separated the two germline ends. Original data processing: Reference gene primer amplification gave nucleated cell count estimates. Here immunoSEQ multiplex PCR was the method, and the copy in TCRdb shows in-frame clones only, minus some. That table gives V, J and clone size, and the DNA gave D and trimming. The sample holds fewer than 200,000 clones, 80% to 90% seen once. This TCR came from a man between 50 and 59 years old with active or convalescent COVID-19. V gene TRBV6-5 combines with J gene TRBJ1-1; possibly TRBD1 for D (6 bases). Sequencing used peripheral blood. The CDR3 region has the DNA TGTGCCAGCAGCCCGCCGACAGGTTATTGGACTGAAGCTTTCTTT. This encodes CASSPPTGYWTEAFF.